Listed below are T cell receptor beta chains from one sample, sequenced in a study of spatial heterogeneity in lung cancer. MiXCR, run by TCRdb on the 5' RACE reads, gives a single entry per CDR3 protein. This sample has several thousand distinct CDR3 sequences, with around 3.1% found just once. The sample in question was normal lung tissue next to the tumor, obtained at surgery. The receptors shown here come from a male donor with early-stage non-small cell lung cancer. Both conserved end residues are part of each CDR3. Fields, in order: V gene, J gene, CDR3 protein.

>TRBV7-9|TRBJ2-4
CASSISRTGGNIQYF
>TRBV5-1|TRBJ1-2
CASSLAAPIYGYTF
>TRBV2|TRBJ2-3
CASSREGQGADTQYF
>TRBV5-6|TRBJ2-3
CASSLGLARNTQYF
>TRBV4-1|TRBJ2-7
CASSQEAFWTGFPYEQYF
>TRBV2|TRBJ2-3
CASRRTGTNSTDTQYF
>TRBV14|TRBJ1-6
CASSQLTGNNSPLHF
>TRBV20-1|TRBJ1-4
CSAHRDGGEKLFF
>TRBV18|TRBJ2-7
CASSPRGPGCAEQYF
>TRBV7-9|TRBJ2-7
CASSPGGGAYEQYF
>TRBV7-8|TRBJ2-3
CASSLALGGTSTDTQYF
>TRBV20-1|TRBJ1-1
CSATKLNTEAFF
>TRBV7-6|TRBJ2-1
CASSLAGIQNEQFF
>TRBV6-2/TRBV6-3|TRBJ2-5
CASSPDLVKETQYF
>TRBV29-1|TRBJ2-5
CSVPKDWSQETQYF
>TRBV7-8|TRBJ1-1
CASSLDGVHDTEAFF
>TRBV12-3/TRBV12-4|TRBJ2-7
CASSRNRGYEQYF
>TRBV5-4|TRBJ1-1
CASSGIQGTNTEAFF
>TRBV6-5|TRBJ1-3
CASSFRTGNTIYF
>TRBV29-1|TRBJ2-5
CSVKGQLLQETQYF
>TRBV30|TRBJ2-1
CAWSPGRGNDEQFF
>TRBV27|TRBJ1-1
CASSSGGNTEAFF
>TRBV11-2|TRBJ2-3
CASSFGGRPTDTQYF
>TRBV4-1|TRBJ2-3
CASRPRTGTDTQYF
>TRBV5-1|TRBJ1-1
CASSFRTGTYTEAFF
>TRBV7-8|TRBJ2-1
CASRKGGQQSSYNEQFF
>TRBV6-2/TRBV6-3|TRBJ2-1
CASRRGVYNEQFF
>TRBV27|TRBJ2-5
CASSLGALETQYF
>TRBV29-1|TRBJ1-5
CSTGQGVDQPQHF
>TRBV4-1|TRBJ2-7
CASSPEPGSYEQYF
>TRBV14|TRBJ1-1
CASSQGNSGLMNTEAFF
>TRBV11-2|TRBJ1-1
CASSLGAGNTEAFF
>TRBV7-8|TRBJ1-4
CASSGDSATNEKLFF
>TRBV9|TRBJ2-2
CASSVALAGVTGELFF
>TRBV6-5|TRBJ1-6
CASSWDRFNSPLHF
>TRBV5-1|TRBJ2-1
CASSSSGHSYNEQFF
>TRBV20-1|TRBJ1-6
CSARDSGSSYNSPLHF
>TRBV28|TRBJ2-3
CASSLVPDTDTQYF
>TRBV20-1|TRBJ2-3
CSAYRVVTEGDTQYF
>TRBV7-9|TRBJ2-3
CASSLPGGGTDTQYF
>TRBV18|TRBJ2-3
CASSRDLVDTQYF
>TRBV6-5|TRBJ1-1
CASSVDWGSTEAFF
>TRBV6-5|TRBJ1-1
CASSNLTGIPMNTEAFF
>TRBV6-6|TRBJ2-5
CASSYRSGTVKAETQYF
>TRBV3-1|TRBJ2-2
CASSHFWGRAWTGELFF
>TRBV10-3|TRBJ2-2
CAIQGQERTGELFF
>TRBV7-2|TRBJ2-1
CASSLRDRGSYNEQFF
>TRBV5-1|TRBJ2-1
CASSLEGGASTYNEQFF
>TRBV20-1|TRBJ2-5
CSAETSGDTGTQYF
>TRBV5-6|TRBJ1-2
CASSLLHRRRYYGYNF
>TRBV7-2|TRBJ1-6
CASSLEQGKTTPLHF